The 13 T cell receptor beta chains below come from one sample, sequenced in a study of blood T cell repertoires in COVID-19. Repertoires were generated with immunoSEQ multiplex PCR, while TCRdb's copy carries only in-frame clones and drops some. Of fewer than 250,000 clones listed, roughly 80% are singletons. The sequenced sample was peripheral blood. The receptor source for this set is a woman aged 70-85 years with active or convalescent COVID-19.

The chain employs TRBV6-5 and TRBJ1-3; TRBD1 matches 9 bases. This CDR3 comprises 14 residues. CDR1 is MNHEY and CDR2 is SVGAGI in the germline V gene. J lost 6 bases, V lost 6 bases, and 6 bases had no gene match. This chain's CDR3 is CASSTRQGENTIYF. CDR3 nucleotide sequence: TGTGCCAGCAGCACCCGACAGGGGGAAAACACCATATATTTT.

This sequence joins TRBV19 and TRBJ1-4; 8 positions match TRBD1. The trim removed 4 bases at V and 1 base at J, leaving 2 bases unmatched. This CDR3 comprises 15 residues. Germline V lookup: CDR1 LNHDA, CDR2 SQIVND (reference sequence). CDR3 in DNA: TGTGCCAGTAGTACGACAGGGGAAACTAATGAAAAACTGTTTTTT. It codes for CASSTTGETNEKLFF. The whole variable domain, remainder taken from reference TRBV19 and TRBJ1-4, is DGGITQSPKYLFRKEGQNVTLSCEQNLNHDAMYWYRQDPGQGLRLIYYSQIVNDFQKGDIAEGYSVSREKKESFPLTVTSAQKNPTAFYLCASSTTGETNEKLFFGSGTQLSVL.

The rearrangement joins TRBV5-1 to TRBJ2-7, with 7 bases matching TRBD2. With 1 base clipped from V and 4 bases from J, the junction kept 11 bases outside the gene matches. This CDR3 region has 16 residues. Germline values: CDR1 SGHRS, CDR2 YFSETQ. The CDR3: CASSLSWGSGTYEQYF. The DNA for the CDR3 is TGCGCCAGCAGCTTGTCCTGGGGCAGCGGGACTTACGAGCAGTACTTC.

The V and J genes are TRBV5-1 and TRBJ1-3, with a possible D match to TRBD1 (5 bases). Germline values: CDR1 SGHRS, CDR2 YFSETQ. CDR3 size: 14 residues. Trimming left V 4 bases short and J 4 bases short, with 12 bases between. The CDR3 nucleotides read TGCGCCAGCAGCCTAGGGGTTGCCGGAAACACCATATATTTT. Its translation is CASSLGVAGNTIYF. The full variable domain, in which reference TRBV5-1 and TRBJ1-3 provide the parts outside the CDR3, is KAGVTQTPRYLIKTRGQQVTLSCSPISGHRSVSWYQQTPGQGLQFLFEYFSETQRNKGNFPGRFSGRQFSNSRSEMNVSTLELGDSALYLCASSLGVAGNTIYFGEGSWLTVV.

This clone has at least ten counts. The chain carries TRBV7-9 and TRBJ2-7; 7 bases are a match to TRBD1. V lost 2 bases, J lost 5 bases, and 12 bases stayed unmatched. Germline CDR1 and CDR2: SEHNR and FQNEAQ (reference sequence). This CDR3 region has 16 residues. In DNA form, the CDR3 reads TGTGCCAGCAGCTTAAATATCCAACAGGGGTTGGACGAGCAGTACTTC. Translated, it gives CASSLNIQQGLDEQYF.

The chain recombines TRBV5-1 with TRBJ2-3; D is perhaps TRBD2 (6 bases). Germline V CDR1 and CDR2: SGHRS, YFSETQ. The CDR3 length is 15 residues. Trimming left V 2 bases short and J 1 base short, with 11 bases between. The CDR3 is CASSFRDSGTDTQYF. The CDR3 region has the DNA TGCGCCAGCAGCTTCCGGGACTCAGGCACAGATACGCAGTATTTT.

This chain connects TRBV18 to TRBJ2-2; D gene unclear. With 0 bases removed from V and 7 bases from J, the gap between germline ends came to 9 bases. Germline values: CDR1 KGHSH, CDR2 LQKENI. The CDR3 is 14 residues long. The CDR3 sequence is CASSPPAFGGELFF. The CDR3 bases are TGTGCCAGCTCACCACCGGCCTTTGGCGGGGAGCTGTTTTTT.

CDR3 DNA: TGTGCCAGCAGCCGGGGGTTGGGCACAGATACGCAGTATTTT. It specifies CASSRGLGTDTQYF. The chain links TRBV7-6 to TRBJ2-3; tentatively, D is TRBD2 (6 bases). Trimming pared 5 bases from V and 1 base from J, leaving 10 bases between. CDR1 is SGHVS, CDR2 FNYEAQ, per germline. The CDR3 runs to 14 residues.

J is TRBJ2-4 and V is TRBV6-2 or TRBV6-3; possibly TRBD1 for D (5 bases). Germline values: CDR1 MNHEY, CDR2 SVGEGT. The CDR3 is 12 amino acids. V was pared by 5 bases and J by 9 bases, with 11 bases between. CDR3 coding DNA: TGTGCCAGCAGTCCACAGGCGCCCATTCAGTACTTC. It encodes CASSPQAPIQYF.

CDR3 amino acids: CASSLETSGEQYF. Written as DNA, the CDR3 is TGTGCCAGCAGTTTGGAGACTAGCGGCGAGCAGTACTTC. The chain recombines TRBV2 with TRBJ2-7; 9 nucleotides line up with TRBD2. Germline assignment: CDR1 SNHLY and CDR2 FYNNEI. Unmatched junction bases numbered 5, after V lost 5 bases and J lost 6 bases. This CDR3 comprises 13 residues.

The chain couples TRBV28 to TRBJ1-4; D gene ambiguous. The V end was cut by 5 bases, the J end by 8 bases, with 9 bases between. This CDR3 has 12 residues. From germline, CDR1 is MDHEN and CDR2 SYDVKM. This CDR3 is CASSDIQEKLFF. The CDR3 DNA reads TGTGCCAGCAGTGATATACAAGAAAAACTGTTTTTT.

V usage is TRBV3-1 (or the pseudogene TRBV3-2) and J usage is TRBJ2-2; 7 bases line up with TRBD1. Looked up from germline, CDR1 is LGHDT and CDR2 is YNNKEL (reference sequence). With V trimmed by 0 bases and J by 7 bases, 2 bases remained unmatched. This CDR3 has 14 amino acids. DNA for the CDR3: TGTGCCAGCAGCCAAGATAGGGACAGCGGGGAGCTGTTTTTT. Translating gives CASSQDRDSGELFF.

The rearrangement links TRBV19 to TRBJ2-1, with 8 bases lining up with TRBD1. This CDR3 comprises 15 residues. The V gene end was trimmed by 5 bases and the J gene end by 4 bases; junction bases not matched to a gene: 7. Germline lookup yields CDR1 LNHDA and CDR2 SQIVND (reference sequence). CDR3: CASSFRTGRYNEQFF. CDR3 sequence (DNA): TGTGCCAGTAGTTTCCGGACAGGGAGGTACAATGAGCAGTTCTTC.